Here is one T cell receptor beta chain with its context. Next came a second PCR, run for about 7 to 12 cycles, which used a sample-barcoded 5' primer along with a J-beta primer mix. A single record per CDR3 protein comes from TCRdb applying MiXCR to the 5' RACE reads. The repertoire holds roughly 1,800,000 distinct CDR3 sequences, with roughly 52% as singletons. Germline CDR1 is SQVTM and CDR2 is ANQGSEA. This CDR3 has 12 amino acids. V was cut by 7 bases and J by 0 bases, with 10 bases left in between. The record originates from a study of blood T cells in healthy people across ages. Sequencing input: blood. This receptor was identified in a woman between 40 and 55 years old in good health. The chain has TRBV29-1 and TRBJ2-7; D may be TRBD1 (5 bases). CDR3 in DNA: TGCAGCGCGACAGTTCTCTCCTACGAGCAGTACTTC. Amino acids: CSATVLSYEQYF.